This T cell receptor (beta chain) was captured by sequencing in a study of graft-versus-host responses after intestinal transplantation. The CDR3 is 13 amino acids. V shed 5 bases and J shed 2 bases, with 8 bases lying between them. Per germline, CDR1 SGHTA and CDR2 FQGNSA. Generated by immunoSEQ multiplex PCR, the TCRdb table keeps only in-frame clones and is missing some. The table records 30,000 to 40,000 clones, 90% to 95% of them present only once. This receptor was identified in a human patient who received an intestinal transplant, so some T cells may come from the graft donor. The material sequenced was PBMCs, taken 16 days after intestinal transplant. The genes are TRBV7-2 and TRBJ2-3; D is tentatively TRBD1 or TRBD2 (6 bases each). The CDR3 loop is CASSPGATDTQYF. CDR3 in DNA: TGTGCCAGCAGCCCGGGGGCCACAGATACGCAGTATTTT. The full variable domain, with the rest looked up from reference TRBV7-2 and TRBJ2-3, is GAGVSQSPSNKVTEKGKDVELRCDPISGHTALYWYRQSLGQGLEFLIYFQGNSAPDKSGLPSDRFSAERTGGSVSTLTIQRTQQEDSAVYLCASSPGATDTQYFGPGTRLTVL.